Following are 9 T cell receptor beta chains from one sample sequenced in a study of response to subunit inactivated influenza vaccine. TCRdb independently ran MiXCR on the RT-PCR reads; one entry per CDR3 protein. This sample has around 750,000 distinct CDR3 sequences, with about 20% found just once. The starting material was PBMCs from blood, obtained 5 days after vaccination. The receptor set was obtained from a man aged 45 to 65 who received an inactivated influenza vaccine.

This clonotype has just a few counts. The chain links TRBV29-1 to TRBJ2-5, with 7 bases matching TRBD1. CDR1 and CDR2 (germline): SQVTM, ANQGSEA. J lost 1 base, V lost 5 bases, and 1 base had no gene match. This CDR3 is 12 amino acids long. The CDR3 DNA reads as TGCAGCGTTTGGGACAGCCAAGAGACCCAGTACTTC. Its protein is CSVWDSQETQYF.

Only a few counts were recorded for this clonotype. The rearrangement joins TRBV27 to TRBJ1-2, with no clear D. This CDR3 contains 15 residues. Trimming removed 6 bases at V and 4 bases at J, with 18 bases between. Germline V gene data show CDR1 as MNHEY and CDR2 as SMNVEV (reference sequence). CDR3 region: CASRPFLRTFYGYTF. Here the CDR3 DNA reads TGTGCCAGCAGGCCTTTTCTACGAACGTTCTATGGCTACACCTTC.

This sequence joins TRBV4-1 and TRBJ1-3; D is ambiguous. V was shortened by 1 base and J by 3 bases, with 10 bases between the two germline ends. The germline V gene encodes CDR1 MGHRA and CDR2 YSYEKL. This CDR3 contains 15 residues. The CDR3 nucleotides read TGCGCCAGCAGCCAAGCATCGGGATTTGGAAACACCATATATTTT. Protein product: CASSQASGFGNTIYF.

In this sample, this clonotype turned up a few times. The V gene is TRBV27, the J gene TRBJ1-5; D uncertain. Trimming cost V 6 bases and J 3 bases, with 9 bases left between them. The germline CDR1 and CDR2 sequences are MNHEY and SMNVEV (reference sequence). The CDR3 is made up of 13 amino acids. CDR3 bases: TGTGCCAGCAGGGAGGGATTCAATCAGCCCCAGCATTTT. Its translation is CASREGFNQPQHF.

The chain combines TRBV19 with TRBJ1-1; no clear D gene. The CDR3 runs to 16 residues. Trimming took off 1 base at V and 0 bases at J, with 12 bases between the two ends. Germline V CDR1 and CDR2: LNHDA, SQIVND (reference sequence). Written as DNA, the CDR3 is TGTGCCAGTAGTATAGTTTCAGCCAGTATGAACACTGAAGCTTTCTTT. Its protein is CASSIVSASMNTEAFF.

This rearrangement joins TRBV7-8 to TRBJ2-6, with D tentatively TRBD1 (6 bases). V was clipped by 5 bases and J by 0 bases, with 14 bases between them. Germline V gene sequence: CDR1 SGHVS, CDR2 FQNEAQ. The length of the CDR3 is 17 residues. The CDR3: CASSAVTGISGANVLTF. The DNA for the CDR3 is TGTGCCAGCAGCGCCGTTACAGGGATCTCTGGGGCCAACGTCCTGACTTTC.

Comments on this clonotype: A read error may explain this, as a much larger clone is one base away. The rearrangement links TRBV7-8 to TRBJ1-1; TRBD1 aligns across 8 bases. The CDR3 sequence is 13 residues long. Germline CDR1 is SGHVS and CDR2 is FQNEAQ. V lost 5 bases and J lost 5; bases outside the gene matches: 4. Here the CDR3 reads CASSTTGETEAFF. The CDR3 DNA reads TGTGCCAGCAGCACGACAGGGGAGACTGAAGCTTTCTTT.

Ten or more counts support this clonotype. This rearrangement joins TRBV20-1 to TRBJ1-1; D possibly corresponds to TRBD1 (5 bases). Germline V gives CDR1 DFQATT, CDR2 SNEGSKA (reference sequence). The V and J ends lost 3 bases and 0 bases respectively, with 8 bases between them. This CDR3 spans 13 amino acids. In DNA, the CDR3 is TGCAGTGCTAGGGGACGGCTGAACACTGAAGCTTTCTTT. Translated, it gives CSARGRLNTEAFF.

This sequence joins TRBV6-5 and TRBJ2-3; a weak D match, TRBD1 (5 bases). The germline V gene has CDR1 MNHEY and CDR2 SVGAGI. CDR3 length: 13 residues. V was shortened by 7 bases and J by 4 bases, with 12 bases between the two germline ends. The CDR3 loop is CASTTTVADTQYF. The DNA of the CDR3 is TGTGCCAGCACTACGACAGTTGCAGATACGCAGTATTTT.